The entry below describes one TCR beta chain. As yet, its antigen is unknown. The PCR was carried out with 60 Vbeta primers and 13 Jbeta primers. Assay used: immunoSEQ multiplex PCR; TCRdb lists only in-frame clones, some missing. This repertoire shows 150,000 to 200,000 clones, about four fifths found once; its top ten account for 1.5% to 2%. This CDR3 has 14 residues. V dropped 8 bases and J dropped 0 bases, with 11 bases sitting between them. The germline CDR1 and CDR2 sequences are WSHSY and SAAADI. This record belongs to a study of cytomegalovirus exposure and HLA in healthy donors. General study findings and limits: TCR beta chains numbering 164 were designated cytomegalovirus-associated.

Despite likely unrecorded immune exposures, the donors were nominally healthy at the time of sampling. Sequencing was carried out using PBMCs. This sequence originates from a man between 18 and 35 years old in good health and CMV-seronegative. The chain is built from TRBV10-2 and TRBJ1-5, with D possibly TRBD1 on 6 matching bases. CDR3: CASGWTDSNQPQHF. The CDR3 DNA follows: TGCGCCAGCGGATGGACAGATAGCAATCAGCCCCAGCATTTT.